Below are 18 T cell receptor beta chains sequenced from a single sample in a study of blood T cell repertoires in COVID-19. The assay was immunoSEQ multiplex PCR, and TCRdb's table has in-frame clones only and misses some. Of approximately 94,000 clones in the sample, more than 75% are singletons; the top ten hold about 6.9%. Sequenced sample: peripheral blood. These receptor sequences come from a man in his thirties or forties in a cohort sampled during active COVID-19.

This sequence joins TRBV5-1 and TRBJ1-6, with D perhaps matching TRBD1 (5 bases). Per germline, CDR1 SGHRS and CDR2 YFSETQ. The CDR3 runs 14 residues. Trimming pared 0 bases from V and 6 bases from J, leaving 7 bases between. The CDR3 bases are TGCGCCAGCAGCTTGGACAGGACTAATTCACCCCTCCACTTT. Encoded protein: CASSLDRTNSPLHF.

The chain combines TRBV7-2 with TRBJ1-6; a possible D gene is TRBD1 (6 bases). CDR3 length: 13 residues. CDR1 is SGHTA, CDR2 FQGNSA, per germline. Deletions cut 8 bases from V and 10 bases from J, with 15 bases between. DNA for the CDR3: TGTGCCAGCGGGGAACAGGGAAAATCACCCCTCCACTTT. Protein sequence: CASGEQGKSPLHF.

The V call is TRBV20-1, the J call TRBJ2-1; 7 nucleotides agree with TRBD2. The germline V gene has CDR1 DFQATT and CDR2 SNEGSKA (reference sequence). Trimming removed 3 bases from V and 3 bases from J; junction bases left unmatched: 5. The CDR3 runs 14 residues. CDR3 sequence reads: CSASGGVVYNEQFF. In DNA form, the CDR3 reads TGCAGTGCTAGTGGGGGGGTCGTCTACAATGAGCAGTTCTTC.

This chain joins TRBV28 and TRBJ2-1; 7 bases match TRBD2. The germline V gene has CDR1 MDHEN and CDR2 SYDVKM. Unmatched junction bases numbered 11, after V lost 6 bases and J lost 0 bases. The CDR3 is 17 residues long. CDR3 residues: CASSLEWGGSSYNEQFF. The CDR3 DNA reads TGTGCCAGCAGCCTTGAGTGGGGGGGGAGCTCCTACAATGAGCAGTTCTTC.

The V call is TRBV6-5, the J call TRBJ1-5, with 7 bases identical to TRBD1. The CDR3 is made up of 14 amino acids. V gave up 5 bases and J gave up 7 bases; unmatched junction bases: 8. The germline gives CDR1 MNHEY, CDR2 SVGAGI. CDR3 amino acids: CASSPDRDVQPQHF. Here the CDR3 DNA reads TGTGCCAGCAGTCCAGACAGGGATGTACAGCCCCAGCATTTT.

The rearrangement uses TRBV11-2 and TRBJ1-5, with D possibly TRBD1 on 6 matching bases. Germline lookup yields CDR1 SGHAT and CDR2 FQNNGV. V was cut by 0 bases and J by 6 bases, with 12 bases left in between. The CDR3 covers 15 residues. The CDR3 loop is CASSLDQGGGQPQHF. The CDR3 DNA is TGTGCCAGCAGCTTAGACCAGGGAGGGGGTCAGCCCCAGCATTTT.

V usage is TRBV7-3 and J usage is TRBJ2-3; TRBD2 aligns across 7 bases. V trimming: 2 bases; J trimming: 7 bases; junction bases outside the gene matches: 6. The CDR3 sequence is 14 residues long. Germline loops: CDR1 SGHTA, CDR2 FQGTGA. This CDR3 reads CASSLGLDPNTQYF. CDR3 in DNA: TGTGCCAGCAGCTTAGGACTAGATCCCAATACGCAGTATTTT. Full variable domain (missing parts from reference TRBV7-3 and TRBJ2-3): GAGVSQTPSNKVTEKGKYVELRCDPISGHTALYWYRQSLGQGPEFLIYFQGTGAADDSGLPNDRFFAVRPEGSVSTLKIQRTERGDSAVYLCASSLGLDPNTQYFGPGTRLTVL.

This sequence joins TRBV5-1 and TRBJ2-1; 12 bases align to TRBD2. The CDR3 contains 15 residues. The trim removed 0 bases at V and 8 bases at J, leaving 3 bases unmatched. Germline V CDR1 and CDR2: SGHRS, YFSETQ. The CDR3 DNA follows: TGCGCCAGCAGCTTGGCTAGCGGGGGGGCCGATGAGCAGTTCTTC. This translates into CASSLASGGADEQFF. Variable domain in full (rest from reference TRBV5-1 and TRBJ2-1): KAGVTQTPRYLIKTRGQQVTLSCSPISGHRSVSWYQQTPGQGLQFLFEYFSETQRNKGNFPGRFSGRQFSNSRSEMNVSTLELGDSALYLCASSLASGGADEQFFGPGTRLTVL.

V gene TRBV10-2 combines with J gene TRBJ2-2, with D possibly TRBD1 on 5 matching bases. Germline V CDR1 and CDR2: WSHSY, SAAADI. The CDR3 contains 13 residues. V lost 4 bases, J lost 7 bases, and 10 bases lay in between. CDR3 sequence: CASSGQRHGELFF. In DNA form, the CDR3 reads TGCGCCAGCAGTGGACAGAGGCACGGGGAGCTGTTTTTT.

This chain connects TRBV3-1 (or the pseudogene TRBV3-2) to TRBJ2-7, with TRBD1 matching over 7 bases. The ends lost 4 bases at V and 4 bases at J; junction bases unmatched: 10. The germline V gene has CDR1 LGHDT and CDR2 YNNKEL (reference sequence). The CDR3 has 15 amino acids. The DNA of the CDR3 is TGTGCCAGCAGCCCTCAGCTACTCAGGGGGTACGAGCAGTACTTC. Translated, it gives CASSPQLLRGYEQYF.

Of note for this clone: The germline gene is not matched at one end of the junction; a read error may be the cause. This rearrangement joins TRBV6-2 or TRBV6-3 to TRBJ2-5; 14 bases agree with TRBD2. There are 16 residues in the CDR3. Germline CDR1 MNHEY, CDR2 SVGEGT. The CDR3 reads CASSYRPGLAGEPTHF. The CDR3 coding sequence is TGTGCCAGCAGTTACCGCCCGGGACTAGCGGGGGAACCGACCCACTTC.

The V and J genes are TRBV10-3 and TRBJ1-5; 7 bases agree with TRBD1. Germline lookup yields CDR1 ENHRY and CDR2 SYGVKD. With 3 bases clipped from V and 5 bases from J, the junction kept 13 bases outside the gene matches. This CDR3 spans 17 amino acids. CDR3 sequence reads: CAISEKLSGDSDQPQHF. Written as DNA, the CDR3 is TGTGCCATCAGTGAAAAGCTATCGGGGGACAGCGATCAGCCCCAGCATTTT.

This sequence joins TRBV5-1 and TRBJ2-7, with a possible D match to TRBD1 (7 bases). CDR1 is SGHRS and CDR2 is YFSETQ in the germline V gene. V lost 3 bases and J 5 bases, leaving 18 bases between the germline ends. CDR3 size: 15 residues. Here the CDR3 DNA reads TGCGCCAGCAGCTCGGCAGGGGGGCGAGTCCACGAGCAGTACTTC. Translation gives CASSSAGGRVHEQYF.

The CDR3 sequence is CASSSESSYNEQFF. CDR3 bases: TGTGCCAGCTCATCTGAGAGCTCCTACAATGAGCAGTTCTTC. The chain uses TRBV18 and TRBJ2-1; no clear D gene. V was trimmed by 5 bases and J by 0 bases, leaving 8 bases between them. The CDR3 spans 14 residues. Germline assignment: CDR1 KGHSH and CDR2 LQKENI.

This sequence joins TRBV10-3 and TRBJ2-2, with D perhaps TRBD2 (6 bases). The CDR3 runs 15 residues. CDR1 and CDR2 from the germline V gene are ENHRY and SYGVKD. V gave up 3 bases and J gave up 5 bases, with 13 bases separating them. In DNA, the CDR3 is TGTGCCATCAGTGAAAACACCGGGGGAACCGGGGAGCTGTTTTTT. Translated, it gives CAISENTGGTGELFF.

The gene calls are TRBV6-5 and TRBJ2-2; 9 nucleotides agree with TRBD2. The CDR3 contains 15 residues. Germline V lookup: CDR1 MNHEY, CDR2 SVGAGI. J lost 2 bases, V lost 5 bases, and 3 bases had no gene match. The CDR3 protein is CASSRGGANTGELFF. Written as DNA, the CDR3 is TGTGCCAGCAGTCGCGGGGGGGCCAACACCGGGGAGCTGTTTTTT.

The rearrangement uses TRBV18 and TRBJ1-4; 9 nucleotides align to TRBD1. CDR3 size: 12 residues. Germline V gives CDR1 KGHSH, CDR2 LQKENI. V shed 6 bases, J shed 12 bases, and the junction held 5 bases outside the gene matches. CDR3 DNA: TGTGCCAGCTCTCAGGACAGGGGCCAACTGTTTTTT. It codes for CASSQDRGQLFF.

Here the CDR3 reads CSAGEETQYF. Here the CDR3 DNA reads TGCAGCGCCGGGGAAGAGACCCAGTACTTC. The rearrangement joins TRBV29-1 to TRBJ2-5, with D maybe TRBD2 (5 bases). The CDR3 consists of 10 residues. V lost 7 bases and J lost 3, with 6 bases in between. Germline CDR1 and CDR2: SQVTM and ANQGSEA. Using reference TRBV29-1 and TRBJ2-5 for the parts outside the CDR3, the full variable domain is SAVISQKPSRDICQRGTSLTIQCQVDSQVTMMFWYRQQPGQSLTLIATANQGSEATYESGFVIDKFPISRPNLTFSTLTVSNMSPEDSSIYLCSAGEETQYFGPGTRLLVL.